Each of the 13 T cell receptor beta chains below was sequenced from the same sample in a study of blood T cell repertoires in COVID-19. Libraries were prepared by immunoSEQ multiplex PCR; TCRdb keeps only in-frame clonotypes and omits some of them. Found here are about 61,000 clones, around 87% of them singletons; the top ten hold roughly 7.2%. Sequenced input: peripheral blood. The receptors originated from a man between 60 and 75 years old with acute or convalescent COVID-19.

The CDR3 reads CASSNDGQTNYGYTF. In DNA, the CDR3 is TGTGCCAGTAGCAACGACGGACAAACTAACTATGGCTACACCTTC. The V gene is TRBV19, the J gene TRBJ1-2, with D tentatively TRBD1 (5 bases). V lost 6 bases and J lost 0, with 14 bases in between. There are 15 residues in the CDR3. The germline V gene has CDR1 LNHDA and CDR2 SQIVND (reference sequence).

The V and J genes are TRBV5-1 and TRBJ1-2, with 9 bases that match TRBD1. The CDR3 loop spans 16 amino acids. The J segment lost 3 bases and the V segment lost 4 bases, leaving 10 bases of the junction unmatched. Germline V lookup: CDR1 SGHRS, CDR2 YFSETQ. CDR3 nucleotide sequence: TGCGCCAGCAGCACCGGTCAGACAGGGGGGCACTATGGCTACACCTTC. Its protein is CASSTGQTGGHYGYTF.

The V and J genes are TRBV5-1 and TRBJ1-1; D uncertain. Germline-derived CDR1 and CDR2 are SGHRS and YFSETQ. Trimming left V 0 bases short and J 1 base short, with 10 bases between. The CDR3 loop spans 15 amino acids. The CDR3 DNA reads as TGCGCCAGCAGCTTGGATGTCCCAGAGAACACTGAAGCTTTCTTT. Protein product: CASSLDVPENTEAFF.

The V call is TRBV21-1, the J call TRBJ2-3; the table assigns TRBD1, which was not confirmed against the DNA. TRBV21-1 is deemed a pseudogene. This CDR3 has 14 residues. The CDR3 DNA is TGTGCCAGCAGCAAACTCAGTCCCCAAGATACGCAGTATTTT. Its protein is CASSKLSPQDTQYF.

The rearrangement uses TRBV7-8 and TRBJ2-7; 12 bases fit TRBD1. The germline V gene has CDR1 SGHVS and CDR2 FQNEAQ. The V and J ends lost 2 bases and 4 bases, in that order; junction bases with no gene match: 3. The CDR3 is 15 residues long. CDR3 in DNA: TGTGCCAGCAGCTTATTGGGACAGGGGGCATACGAGCAGTACTTC. Encoded protein: CASSLLGQGAYEQYF.

The rearrangement uses TRBV3-1 (or the pseudogene TRBV3-2) and TRBJ1-1; D uncertain. The V and J ends lost 2 bases and 1 base respectively, with 2 bases between them. The CDR3 contains 12 residues. CDR1 and CDR2 from the germline V gene are LGHDT and YNNKEL (reference sequence). The chain's CDR3 is CASSQQNTEAFF. In DNA, the CDR3 is TGTGCCAGCAGCCAACAGAACACTGAAGCTTTCTTT.

The V gene is TRBV3-1 (or the pseudogene TRBV3-2), the J gene TRBJ2-7, with D perhaps TRBD1 (6 bases). This CDR3 is built from 13 residues. The V end lost 1 base, the J end lost 5 bases, and 9 bases lay between the germline ends. The germline CDR1 and CDR2 sequences are LGHDT and YNNKEL (reference sequence). For the CDR3, the DNA is TGTGCCAGCAGCCAAGTGACAGGCAACGAGCAGTACTTC. It specifies CASSQVTGNEQYF.

Here the CDR3 reads CASNIDRASGYTF. CDR3 sequence (DNA): TGTGCCAGCAACATAGACAGGGCGTCAGGCTACACCTTC. The rearrangement links TRBV6-5 to TRBJ1-2; TRBD1 agrees at 7 bases. Germline-derived CDR1 and CDR2 are MNHEY and SVGAGI. The V and J ends lost 7 bases and 8 bases, in that order; junction bases with no gene match: 10. This CDR3 comprises 13 residues.

This clone was observed once. CDR3 in DNA: TGTGCCAGTAGTATTTGGGGGGAAGAGACCCAGTACTTC. It codes for CASSIWGEETQYF. V is TRBV19 and J is TRBJ2-5; possibly TRBD2 for D (6 bases). Per germline, CDR1 LNHDA and CDR2 SQIVND (reference sequence). Trimming took 3 bases from V and 3 from J, leaving 8 bases between them. The CDR3 runs to 13 residues.

The chain couples TRBV5-6 to TRBJ2-7, with D perhaps TRBD2 (5 bases). CDR1 is SGHDT, CDR2 YYEEEE, per germline. This CDR3 comprises 12 residues. With 1 base removed from V and 6 bases from J, the gap between germline ends came to 8 bases. CDR3 in DNA: TGTGCCAGCAGCTTGAGAGGGTTCGAGCAGTACTTC. Amino acid sequence: CASSLRGFEQYF.

This chain joins TRBV7-8 and TRBJ2-7, with 7 positions matching TRBD1. Germline lookup yields CDR1 SGHVS and CDR2 FQNEAQ. J lost 3 bases, V lost 5 bases, and 13 bases had no gene match. This CDR3 is built from 16 residues. The CDR3, as DNA: TGTGCCAGCAGCCCAGGGGGTGGGGCTACGGACTACGAGCAGTACTTC. The encoded protein is CASSPGGGATDYEQYF. Combining the CDR3 with reference TRBV7-8 and TRBJ2-7 gives the whole variable domain GAGVSQSPRYKVAKRGQDVALRCDPISGHVSLFWYQQALGQGPEFLTYFQNEAQLDKSGLPSDRFFAERPEGSVSTLKIQRTQQEDSAVYLCASSPGGGATDYEQYFGPGTRLTVT.

The V and J genes are TRBV7-6 and TRBJ2-7; 10 bases are a match to TRBD2. Germline assignment: CDR1 SGHVS and CDR2 FNYEAQ. This CDR3 has 13 amino acids. The V and J ends lost 5 bases and 3 bases, in that order; junction bases with no gene match: 1. The CDR3 coding sequence is TGTGCCAGCAGCAGCGGGGGGGGCTACGAGCAGTACTTC. Translated: CASSSGGGYEQYF.

This chain connects TRBV6-5 to TRBJ2-3; 10 bases agree with TRBD1. CDR1 and CDR2 (germline): MNHEY, SVGAGI. The CDR3 loop spans 15 amino acids. J gave up 3 bases and V 6 bases, and 6 bases lay outside the gene matches. CDR3 coding DNA: TGTGCCAGCAGGTTGACAGGGGGCGGGACAGATACGCAGTATTTT. Its protein is CASRLTGGGTDTQYF.